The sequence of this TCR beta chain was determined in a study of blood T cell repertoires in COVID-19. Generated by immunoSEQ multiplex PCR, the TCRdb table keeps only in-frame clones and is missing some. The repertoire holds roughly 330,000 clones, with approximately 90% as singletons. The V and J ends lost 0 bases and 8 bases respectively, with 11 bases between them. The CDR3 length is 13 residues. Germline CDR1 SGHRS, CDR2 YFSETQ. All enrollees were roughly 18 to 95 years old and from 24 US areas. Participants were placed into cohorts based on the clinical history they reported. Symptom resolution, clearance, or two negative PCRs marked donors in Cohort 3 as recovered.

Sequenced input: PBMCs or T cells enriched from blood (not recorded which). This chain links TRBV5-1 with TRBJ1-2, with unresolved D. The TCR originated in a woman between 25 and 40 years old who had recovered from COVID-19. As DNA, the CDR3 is TGCGCCAGCAGCTTGGACAGCTCTCCCGGCTACACCTTC. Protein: CASSLDSSPGYTF.